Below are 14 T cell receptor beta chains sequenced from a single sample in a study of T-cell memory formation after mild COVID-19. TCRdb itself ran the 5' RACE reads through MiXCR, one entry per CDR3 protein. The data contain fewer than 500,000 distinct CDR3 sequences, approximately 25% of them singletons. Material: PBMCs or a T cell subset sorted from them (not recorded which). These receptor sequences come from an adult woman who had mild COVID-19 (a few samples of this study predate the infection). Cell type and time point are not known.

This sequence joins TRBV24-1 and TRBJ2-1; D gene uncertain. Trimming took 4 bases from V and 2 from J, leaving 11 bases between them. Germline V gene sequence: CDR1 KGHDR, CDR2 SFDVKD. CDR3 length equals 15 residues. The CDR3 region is CATSDKGDAYNEQFF. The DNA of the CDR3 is TGTGCCACCAGTGACAAAGGTGATGCCTACAATGAGCAGTTCTTC.

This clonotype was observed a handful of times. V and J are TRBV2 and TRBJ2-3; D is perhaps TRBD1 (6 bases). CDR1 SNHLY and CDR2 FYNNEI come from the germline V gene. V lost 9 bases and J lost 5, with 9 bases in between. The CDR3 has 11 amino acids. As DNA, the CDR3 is TGTGCCAGTACAGGGCTAGATACGCAGTATTTT. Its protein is CASTGLDTQYF.

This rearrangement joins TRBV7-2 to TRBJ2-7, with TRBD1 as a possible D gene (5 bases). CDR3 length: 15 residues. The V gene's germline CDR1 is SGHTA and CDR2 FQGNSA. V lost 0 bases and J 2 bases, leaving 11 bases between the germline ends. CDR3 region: CASSLAPYRTYEQYF. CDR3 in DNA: TGTGCCAGCAGCTTAGCGCCCTACAGGACCTACGAGCAGTACTTC.

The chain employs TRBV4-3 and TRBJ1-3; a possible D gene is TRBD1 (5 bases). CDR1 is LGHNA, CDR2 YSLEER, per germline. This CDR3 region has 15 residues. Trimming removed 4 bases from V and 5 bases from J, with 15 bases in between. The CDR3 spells CASSPSDRVRNTIYF. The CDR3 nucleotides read TGCGCCAGCAGCCCATCCGACAGAGTAAGAAACACCATATATTTT.

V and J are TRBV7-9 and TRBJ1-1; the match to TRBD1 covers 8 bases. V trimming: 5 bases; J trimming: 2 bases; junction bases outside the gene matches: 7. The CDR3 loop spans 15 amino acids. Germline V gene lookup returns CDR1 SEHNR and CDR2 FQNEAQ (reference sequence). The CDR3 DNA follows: TGTGCCAGCAGCCCAGGGGGCACCTTAAACACTGAAGCTTTCTTT. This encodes CASSPGGTLNTEAFF.

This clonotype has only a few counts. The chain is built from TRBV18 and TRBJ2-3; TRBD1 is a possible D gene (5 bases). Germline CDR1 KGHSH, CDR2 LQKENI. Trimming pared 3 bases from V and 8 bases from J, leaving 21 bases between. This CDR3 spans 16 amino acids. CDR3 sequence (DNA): TGTGCCAGCTCACCGGAGAGGCTGGTGGTTCAGGGTACGCAGTATTTT. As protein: CASSPERLVVQGTQYF.

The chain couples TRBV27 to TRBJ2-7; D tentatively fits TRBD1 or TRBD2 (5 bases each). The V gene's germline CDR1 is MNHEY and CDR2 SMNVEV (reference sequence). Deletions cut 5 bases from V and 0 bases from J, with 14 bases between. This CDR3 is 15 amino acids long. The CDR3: CASSQRDQVSYEQYF. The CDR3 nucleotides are TGTGCCAGCAGTCAACGGGACCAGGTCTCCTACGAGCAGTACTTC.

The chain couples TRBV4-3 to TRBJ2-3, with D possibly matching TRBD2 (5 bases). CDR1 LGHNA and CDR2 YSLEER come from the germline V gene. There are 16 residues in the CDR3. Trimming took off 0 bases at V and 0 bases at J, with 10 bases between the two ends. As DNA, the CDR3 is TGCGCCAGCAGCCAAGATGCTGGGAGTAGCACAGATACGCAGTATTTT. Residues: CASSQDAGSSTDTQYF.

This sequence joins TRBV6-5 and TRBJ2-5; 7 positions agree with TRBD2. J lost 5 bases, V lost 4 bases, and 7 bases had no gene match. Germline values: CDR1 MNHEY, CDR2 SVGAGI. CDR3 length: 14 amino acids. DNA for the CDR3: TGTGCCAGCAGTTTGTGGGAGGGCGGGGAGACCCAGTACTTC. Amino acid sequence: CASSLWEGGETQYF.

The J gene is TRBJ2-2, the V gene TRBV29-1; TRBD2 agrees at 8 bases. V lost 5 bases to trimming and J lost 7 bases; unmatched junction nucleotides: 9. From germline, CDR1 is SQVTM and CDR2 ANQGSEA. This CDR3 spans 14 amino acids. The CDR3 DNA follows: TGCAGCGTTCTCGGAGGACTAGCCGACGGGGAGCTGTTTTTT. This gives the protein CSVLGGLADGELFF.

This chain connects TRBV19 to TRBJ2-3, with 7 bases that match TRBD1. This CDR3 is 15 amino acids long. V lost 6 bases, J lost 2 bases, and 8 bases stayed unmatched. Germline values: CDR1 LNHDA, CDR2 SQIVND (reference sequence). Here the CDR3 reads CASSNRDSLTDTQYF. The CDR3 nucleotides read TGTGCCAGTAGCAACCGGGACAGTCTCACAGATACGCAGTATTTT.

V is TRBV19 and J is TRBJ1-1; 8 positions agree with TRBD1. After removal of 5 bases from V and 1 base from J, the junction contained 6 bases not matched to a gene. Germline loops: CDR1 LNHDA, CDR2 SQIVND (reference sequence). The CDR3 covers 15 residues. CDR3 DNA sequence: TGTGCCAGTAGTGTAGGACAGGGAACGAACACTGAAGCTTTCTTT. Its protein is CASSVGQGTNTEAFF.

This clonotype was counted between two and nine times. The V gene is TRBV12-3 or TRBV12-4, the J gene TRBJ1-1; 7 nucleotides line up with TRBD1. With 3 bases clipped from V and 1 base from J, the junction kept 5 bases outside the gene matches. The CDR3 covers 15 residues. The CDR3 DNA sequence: TGTGCCAGCAGTTTTCGACAGGGCGGGAACACTGAAGCTTTCTTT. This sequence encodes CASSFRQGGNTEAFF.

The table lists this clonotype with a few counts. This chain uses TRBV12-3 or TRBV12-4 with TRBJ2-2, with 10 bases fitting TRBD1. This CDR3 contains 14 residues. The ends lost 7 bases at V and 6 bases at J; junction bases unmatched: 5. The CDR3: CASILGQGAGELFF. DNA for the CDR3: TGTGCCAGCATTCTCGGACAGGGGGCCGGGGAGCTGTTTTTT.